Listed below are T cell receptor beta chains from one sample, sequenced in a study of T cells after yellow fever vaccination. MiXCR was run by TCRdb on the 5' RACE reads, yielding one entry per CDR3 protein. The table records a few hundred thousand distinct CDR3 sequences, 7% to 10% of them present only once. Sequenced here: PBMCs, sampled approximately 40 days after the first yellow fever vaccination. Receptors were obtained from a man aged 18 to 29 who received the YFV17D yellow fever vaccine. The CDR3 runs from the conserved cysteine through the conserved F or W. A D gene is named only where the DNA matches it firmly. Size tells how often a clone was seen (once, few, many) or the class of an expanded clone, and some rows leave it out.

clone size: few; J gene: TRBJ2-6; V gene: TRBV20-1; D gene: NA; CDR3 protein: CSAREGSAGANVLTF; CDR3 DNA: TGCAGTGCTAGAGAGGGTTCGGCTGGGGCCAACGTCCTGACTTTC
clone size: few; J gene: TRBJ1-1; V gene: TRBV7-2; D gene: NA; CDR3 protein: CASSLAGALFAEAFF; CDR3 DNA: TGTGCCAGCAGCTTAGCAGGGGCGCTTTTCGCTGAAGCTTTCTTT
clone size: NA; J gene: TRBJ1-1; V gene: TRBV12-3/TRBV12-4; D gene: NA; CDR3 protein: CASSSAIRNTEAFF; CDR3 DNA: TGTGCCAGCAGCTCTGCCATCCGAAACACTGAAGCTTTCTTT
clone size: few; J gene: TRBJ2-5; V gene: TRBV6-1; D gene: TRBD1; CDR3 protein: CASSLLGQAYQETQYF; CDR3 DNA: TGTGCCAGCAGCCTGCTTGGACAGGCCTACCAAGAGACCCAGTACTTC
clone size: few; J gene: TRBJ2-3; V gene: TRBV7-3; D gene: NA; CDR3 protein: CASSFSGGGNTQYF; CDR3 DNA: TGTGCCAGCAGCTTTTCGGGGGGCGGGAATACGCAGTATTTT
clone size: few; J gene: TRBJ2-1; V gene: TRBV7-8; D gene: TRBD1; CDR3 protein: CASSLEGQYYNEQFF; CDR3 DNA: TGTGCCAGCAGCTTAGAGGGACAGTACTACAATGAGCAGTTCTTC
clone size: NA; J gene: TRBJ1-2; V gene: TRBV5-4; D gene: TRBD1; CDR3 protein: CASSSHSTGDYGYTF; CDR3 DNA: TGTGCCAGCAGCTCCCACAGTACAGGGGACTATGGCTACACCTTC
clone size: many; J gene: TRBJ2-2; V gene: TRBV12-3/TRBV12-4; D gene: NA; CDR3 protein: CASIDRTPTGELFF; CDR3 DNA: TGTGCCAGCATAGACCGGACACCCACCGGGGAGCTGTTTTTT
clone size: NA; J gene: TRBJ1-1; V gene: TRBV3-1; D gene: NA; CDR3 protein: CASSRGDTRTEAFF; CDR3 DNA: TGTGCCAGCAGCCGAGGAGATACGAGAACTGAAGCTTTCTTT
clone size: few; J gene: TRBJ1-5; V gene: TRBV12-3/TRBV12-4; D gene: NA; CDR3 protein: CASSRRIDQPQHF; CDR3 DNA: TGTGCCAGCAGCAGGCGAATCGATCAGCCCCAGCATTTT
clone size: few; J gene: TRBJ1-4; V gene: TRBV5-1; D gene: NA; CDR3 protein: CASSLERVGEKLFF; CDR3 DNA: TGCGCCAGCAGCTTGGAGAGGGTAGGGGAAAAACTGTTTTTT
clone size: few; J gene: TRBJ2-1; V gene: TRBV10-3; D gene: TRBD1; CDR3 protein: CAIGQGEGRQFF; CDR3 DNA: TGTGCCATCGGACAGGGGGAGGGTAGGCAGTTCTTC
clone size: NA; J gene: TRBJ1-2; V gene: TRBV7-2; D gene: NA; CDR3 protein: CASSLVGQSYGYTF; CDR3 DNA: TGTGCCAGCAGCTTAGTTGGGCAGAGCTATGGCTACACCTTC
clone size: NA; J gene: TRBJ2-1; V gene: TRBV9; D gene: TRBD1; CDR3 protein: CASSVGTGNEQFF; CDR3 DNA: TGTGCCAGCAGCGTAGGGACAGGGAATGAGCAGTTCTTC
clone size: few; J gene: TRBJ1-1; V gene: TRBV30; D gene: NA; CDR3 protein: CAWSVRQQQGEAFF; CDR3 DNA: TGTGCCTGGAGTGTCAGGCAACAGCAAGGTGAAGCTTTCTTT
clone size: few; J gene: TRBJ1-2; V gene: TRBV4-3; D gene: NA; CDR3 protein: CASSQESRTWGYTF; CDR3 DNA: TGCGCCAGCAGCCAAGAGTCCCGAACTTGGGGCTACACCTTC
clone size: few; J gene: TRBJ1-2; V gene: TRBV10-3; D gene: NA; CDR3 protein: CAIRSQGDGYTF; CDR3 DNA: TGTGCCATCAGATCTCAGGGTGATGGCTACACCTTC
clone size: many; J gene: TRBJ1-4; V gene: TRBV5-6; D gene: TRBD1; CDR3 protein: CASSWTGGTNEKLFF; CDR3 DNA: TGTGCCAGCAGCTGGACAGGGGGCACTAATGAAAAACTGTTTTTT
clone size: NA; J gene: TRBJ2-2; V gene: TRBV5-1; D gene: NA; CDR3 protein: CASSFAESGLETGEPFF; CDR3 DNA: TGCGCCAGCAGCTTCGCCGAGTCGGGGCTAGAAACCGGGGAGCCGTTTTTT
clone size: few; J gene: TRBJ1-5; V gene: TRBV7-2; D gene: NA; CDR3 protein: CASSGGRGREQPQHF; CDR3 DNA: TGTGCCAGCAGCGGGGGGAGGGGAAGGGAACAGCCCCAGCATTTT
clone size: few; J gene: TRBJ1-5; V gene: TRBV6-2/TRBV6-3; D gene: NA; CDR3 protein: CASGAGKQPQHF; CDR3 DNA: TGTGCCAGCGGGGCAGGTAAGCAGCCCCAGCATTTT
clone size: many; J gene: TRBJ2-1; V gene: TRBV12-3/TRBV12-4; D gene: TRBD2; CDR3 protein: CASIRGGGSYNEQFF; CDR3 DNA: TGTGCCAGCATCCGCGGGGGGGGCTCCTACAATGAGCAGTTCTTC
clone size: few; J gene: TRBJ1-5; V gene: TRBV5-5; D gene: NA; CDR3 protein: CASSSEPRLGQPQHF; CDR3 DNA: TGTGCCAGCAGCTCGGAACCGCGTCTAGGTCAGCCCCAGCATTTT
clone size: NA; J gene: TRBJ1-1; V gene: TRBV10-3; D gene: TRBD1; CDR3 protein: CAISGGQGYTEAFF; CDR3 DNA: TGTGCCATCAGCGGAGGACAGGGGTACACTGAAGCTTTCTTT
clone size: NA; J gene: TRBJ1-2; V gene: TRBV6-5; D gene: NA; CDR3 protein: CASSYSLYGHGYTF; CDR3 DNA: TGTGCCAGCAGTTACTCGCTTTATGGACACGGCTACACCTTC
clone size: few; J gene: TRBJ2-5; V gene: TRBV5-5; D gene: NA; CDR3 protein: CASSSAGEETQYF; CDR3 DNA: TGTGCCAGCAGCTCCGCCGGGGAGGAGACCCAGTACTTC
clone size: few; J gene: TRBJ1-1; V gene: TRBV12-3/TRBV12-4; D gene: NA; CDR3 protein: CASSLGQRQVRITEAFF; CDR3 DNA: TGTGCCAGCAGTCTTGGCCAAAGACAGGTCCGCATCACTGAAGCTTTCTTT
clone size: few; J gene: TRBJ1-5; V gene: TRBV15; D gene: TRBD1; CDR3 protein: CATSRGRETGYNQPQHF; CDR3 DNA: TGTGCCACCAGCAGAGGGAGGGAGACAGGGTACAATCAGCCCCAGCATTTT
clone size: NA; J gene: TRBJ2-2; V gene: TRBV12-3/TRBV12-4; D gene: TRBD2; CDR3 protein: CASNLGGYYTGELFF; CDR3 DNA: TGTGCCAGCAATCTCGGGGGGTACTATACCGGGGAGCTGTTTTTT
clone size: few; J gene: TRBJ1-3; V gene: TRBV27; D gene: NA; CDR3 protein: CASSLSYRAGNTIYF; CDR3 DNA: TGTGCCAGCAGTTTATCGTACAGGGCTGGAAACACCATATATTTT
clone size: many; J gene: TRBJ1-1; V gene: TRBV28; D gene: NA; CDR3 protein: CASSFVNTEAFF; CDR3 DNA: TGTGCCAGCAGTTTCGTGAACACTGAAGCTTTCTTT
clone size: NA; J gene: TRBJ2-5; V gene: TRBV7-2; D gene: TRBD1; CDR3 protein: CASSLQFGRGQETQYF; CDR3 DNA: TGTGCCAGCAGCTTACAGTTTGGCAGGGGGCAAGAGACCCAGTACTTC
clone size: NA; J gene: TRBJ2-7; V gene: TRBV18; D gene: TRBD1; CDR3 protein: CASSKWGQGENEQYF; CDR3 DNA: TGTGCCAGCTCAAAATGGGGACAGGGGGAGAACGAGCAGTACTTC
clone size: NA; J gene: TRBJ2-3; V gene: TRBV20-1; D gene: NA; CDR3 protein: CSARDLTGASTDTQYF; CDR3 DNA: TGCAGTGCTAGAGATCTGACAGGTGCTAGCACAGATACGCAGTATTTT
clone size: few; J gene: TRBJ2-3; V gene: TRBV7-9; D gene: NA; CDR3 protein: CASAFPDTQYF; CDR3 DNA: TGTGCCAGCGCCTTTCCAGATACGCAGTATTTT
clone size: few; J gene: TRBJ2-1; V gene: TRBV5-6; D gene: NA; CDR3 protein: CASSRGWQSYNEQFF; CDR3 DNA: TGTGCCAGCAGCCGGGGTTGGCAATCCTACAATGAGCAGTTCTTC
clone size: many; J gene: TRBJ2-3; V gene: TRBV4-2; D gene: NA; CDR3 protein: CASSQVETRSDTQYF; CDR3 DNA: TGTGCCAGCAGCCAAGTGGAGACTAGATCAGATACGCAGTATTTT
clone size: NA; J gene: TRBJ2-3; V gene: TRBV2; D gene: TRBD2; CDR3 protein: CASTSGGLPDTQYF; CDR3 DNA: TGTGCCAGCACTAGCGGGGGCCTACCAGATACGCAGTATTTT
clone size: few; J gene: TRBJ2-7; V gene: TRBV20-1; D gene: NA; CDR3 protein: CSARDGMQVDSYEQYF; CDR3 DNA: TGCAGTGCTAGAGATGGGATGCAGGTCGACTCCTACGAGCAGTACTTC
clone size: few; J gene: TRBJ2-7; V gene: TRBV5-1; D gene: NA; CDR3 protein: CASSLGGFNPYEQYF; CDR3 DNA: TGCGCCAGCAGCTTGGGGGGGTTTAATCCCTACGAGCAGTACTTC
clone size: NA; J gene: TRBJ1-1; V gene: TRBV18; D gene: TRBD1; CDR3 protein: CASSPDRAGEAFF; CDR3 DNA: TGTGCCAGCTCGCCGGACAGGGCGGGTGAAGCTTTCTTT
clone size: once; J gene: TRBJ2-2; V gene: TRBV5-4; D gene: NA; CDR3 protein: CASSKTGNGGTGELFF; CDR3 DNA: TGTGCCAGCAGCAAAACAGGGAACGGGGGCACCGGGGAGCTGTTTTTT
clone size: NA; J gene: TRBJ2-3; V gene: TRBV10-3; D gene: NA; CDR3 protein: CAIRRGPCRTDTQYF; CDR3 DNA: TGTGCCATCAGGCGGGGCCCCTGTCGCACAGATACGCAGTATTTT
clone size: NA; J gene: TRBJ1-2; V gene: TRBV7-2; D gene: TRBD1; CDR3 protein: CASRSTGTFYGYTF; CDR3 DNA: TGTGCCAGCAGATCGACAGGGACGTTCTATGGCTACACCTTC
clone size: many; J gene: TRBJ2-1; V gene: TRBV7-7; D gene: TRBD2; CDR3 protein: CASSAVLAGGPNEQFF; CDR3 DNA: TGTGCCAGCAGCGCGGTACTAGCGGGGGGGCCGAATGAGCAGTTCTTC
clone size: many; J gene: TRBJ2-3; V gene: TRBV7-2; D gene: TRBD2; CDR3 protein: CASSLLAGVFTDTQYF; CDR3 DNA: TGTGCCAGCAGCCTCTTAGCGGGGGTCTTCACAGATACGCAGTATTTT
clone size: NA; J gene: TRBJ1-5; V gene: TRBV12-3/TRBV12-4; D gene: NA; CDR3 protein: CASSYRPLAGRGDQPQHF; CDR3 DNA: TGTGCCAGCAGTTACCGACCGTTGGCCGGCCGAGGGGATCAGCCCCAGCATTTT
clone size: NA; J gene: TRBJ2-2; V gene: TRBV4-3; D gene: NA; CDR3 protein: CASSQVEVRVKTGELFF; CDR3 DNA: TGCGCCAGCAGCCAAGTAGAGGTCAGGGTGAAGACCGGGGAGCTGTTTTTT
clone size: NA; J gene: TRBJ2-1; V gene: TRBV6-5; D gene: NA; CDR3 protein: CASSSLLSNEQFF; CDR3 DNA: TGTGCCAGCAGTTCCCTACTCTCCAATGAGCAGTTCTTC
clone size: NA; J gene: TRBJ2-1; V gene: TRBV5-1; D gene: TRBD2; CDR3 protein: CASSLELAGEQFF; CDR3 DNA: TGCGCCAGCAGCTTGGAGCTAGCGGGGGAGCAGTTCTTC
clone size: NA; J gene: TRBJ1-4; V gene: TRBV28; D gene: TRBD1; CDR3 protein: CASRGTAEKLFF; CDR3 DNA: TGTGCCAGCAGGGGGACAGCCGAAAAACTGTTTTTT
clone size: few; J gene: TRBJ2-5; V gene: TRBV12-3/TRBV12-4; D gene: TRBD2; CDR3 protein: CASSLGAGGGETQYF; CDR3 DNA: TGTGCCAGCAGTTTAGGAGCGGGGGGGGGCGAGACCCAGTACTTC
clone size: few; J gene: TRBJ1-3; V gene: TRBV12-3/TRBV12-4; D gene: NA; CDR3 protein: CASRRGGTHFGNTIYF; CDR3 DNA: TGTGCCAGCAGGCGGGGGGGGACCCACTTCGGAAACACCATATATTTT
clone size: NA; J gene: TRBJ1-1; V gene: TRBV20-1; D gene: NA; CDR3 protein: CSQPGNTEAFF; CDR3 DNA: TGCAGTCAACCGGGGAACACTGAAGCTTTCTTT
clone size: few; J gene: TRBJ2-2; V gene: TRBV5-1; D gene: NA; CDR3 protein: CASRQNLNTGELFF; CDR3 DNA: TGCGCCAGCAGGCAGAACCTGAACACCGGGGAGCTGTTTTTT